The 21 T cell receptor beta chains given below trace back to one sample, sequenced in a study of cytomegalovirus exposure and HLA in healthy donors. PCR amplification relied on 60 Vbeta primers (plus 13 Jbeta primers). Data came from immunoSEQ multiplex PCR; TCRdb stores just in-frame clones and leaves some out. The profile shows 150,000 to 200,000 clones, more than 75% of them singletons. Sequenced sample: PBMCs. The receptor set was obtained from a woman aged 40 to 49 in good health and CMV-seronegative.

The J gene is TRBJ1-3, the V gene TRBV28; no reliable D call. Trimming pared 3 bases from V and 0 bases from J, leaving 12 bases between. Looked up from germline, CDR1 is MDHEN and CDR2 is SYDVKM. The CDR3 contains 16 residues. The chain's CDR3 is CASSFPAVSSGNTIYF. The CDR3 DNA sequence: TGTGCCAGCAGTTTCCCGGCGGTTAGCTCTGGAAACACCATATATTTT.

The chain employs TRBV4-1 and TRBJ2-1; no clear D. Between the trimmed V and J ends, which lost 0 bases and 2 bases, there was a span of 8 bases. Looked up from germline, CDR1 is MGHRA and CDR2 is YSYEKL. This CDR3 has 15 residues. The CDR3: CASSQESWPYNEQFF. The DNA for the CDR3 is TGCGCCAGCAGCCAAGAAAGTTGGCCCTACAATGAGCAGTTCTTC.

The chain recombines TRBV7-3 with TRBJ2-5, with 11 bases identical to TRBD1. This CDR3 region has 15 residues. Trimming at V came to 3 bases and at J to 5 bases, leaving 5 bases not matched to a gene. Germline CDR1 and CDR2: SGHTA and FQGTGA. The CDR3 here is CASSFGQGAKETQYF. CDR3 nucleotides: TGTGCCAGCAGCTTCGGACAGGGGGCTAAGGAGACCCAGTACTTC. The whole variable domain, remainder taken from reference TRBV7-3 and TRBJ2-5, is GAGVSQTPSNKVTEKGKYVELRCDPISGHTALYWYRQSLGQGPEFLIYFQGTGAADDSGLPNDRFFAVRPEGSVSTLKIQRTERGDSAVYLCASSFGQGAKETQYFGPGTRLLVL.

This clone came up a few times. The rearrangement links TRBV6-6 to TRBJ2-7; TRBD1 matches at 8 bases. V lost 7 bases to trimming and J lost 4 bases; unmatched junction nucleotides: 9. Germline V gene lookup returns CDR1 MNHNY and CDR2 SVGAGI (reference sequence). There are 14 residues in the CDR3. The CDR3 loop is CASTTTGDGYEQYF. The CDR3 nucleotides read TGTGCCAGCACCACGACAGGGGATGGGTACGAGCAGTACTTC.

The V gene is TRBV19, the J gene TRBJ1-2, with 7 bases aligning to TRBD1. Germline CDR1 and CDR2: LNHDA and SQIVND (reference sequence). The CDR3 has 17 residues. V lost 4 bases to trimming and J lost 1 base; unmatched junction nucleotides: 12. The CDR3 spells CASSTREGQNFNYGYTF. The CDR3 DNA follows: TGTGCCAGTAGTACACGGGAGGGACAGAATTTTAACTATGGCTACACCTTC. The full variable domain, with the rest looked up from reference TRBV19 and TRBJ1-2, is DGGITQSPKYLFRKEGQNVTLSCEQNLNHDAMYWYRQDPGQGLRLIYYSQIVNDFQKGDIAEGYSVSREKKESFPLTVTSAQKNPTAFYLCASSTREGQNFNYGYTFGSGTRLTVV.

The chain joins TRBV7-8 to TRBJ1-6; no definite D call. The CDR3 extends over 13 amino acids. V lost 1 base to trimming and J lost 7 bases, with 5 bases between them. Germline V gene data show CDR1 as SGHVS and CDR2 as FQNEAQ. The CDR3 loop reads CASSLEQNSPLHF. Here the CDR3 DNA reads TGTGCCAGCAGCTTAGAACAGAATTCACCCCTCCACTTT.

For this clone: No conserved phenylalanine or tryptophan ends this CDR3, so it is likely a read error. The chain joins TRBV7-6 to TRBJ2-7; possible D gene TRBD1, 6 bases. Trimming removed 2 bases at V and 0 bases at J, with 8 bases between. Germline V gives CDR1 SGHVS, CDR2 FNYEAQ. The CDR3 contains 14 residues. The CDR3 region has the DNA TGTGCCAGCAGCTTAAGGACAGTCTCCTACGAGCAGTACTGC. The encoded protein is CASSLRTVSYEQYC.

This clone turned up a few times. The genes are TRBV2 and TRBJ2-5, with D tentatively TRBD2 (6 bases). Trimming took 1 base from V and 5 from J, leaving 14 bases between them. Germline loops: CDR1 SNHLY, CDR2 FYNNEI. The CDR3 length is 15 residues. The CDR3 here is CASSEVGGESETQYF. DNA of the CDR3: TGTGCCAGCAGTGAAGTTGGCGGGGAGAGTGAGACCCAGTACTTC.

The rearrangement joins TRBV18 to TRBJ2-1; TRBD2 is a possible D gene (6 bases). V was trimmed by 0 bases and J by 3 bases, leaving 6 bases between them. CDR3 length: 14 amino acids. The germline V gene has CDR1 KGHSH and CDR2 LQKENI. The CDR3 DNA follows: TGTGCCAGCTCACCACCGCGGGGCTACAATGAGCAGTTCTTC. It translates to CASSPPRGYNEQFF.

The chain employs TRBV5-1 and TRBJ2-1, with 9 bases that match TRBD2. The trim removed 2 bases at V and 15 bases at J, leaving 3 bases unmatched. Germline-derived CDR1 and CDR2 are SGHRS and YFSETQ. The CDR3 is made up of 11 amino acids. Written as DNA, the CDR3 is TGCGCCAGCAGCTTAGGGACTAGCCGGTTCTTC. Its translation: CASSLGTSRFF.

The CDR3 DNA reads as TGTGCCAGCAGTTTAACCAGCGGGGGGCCCGTGGACGAGCAGTACTTC. Residues: CASSLTSGGPVDEQYF. The V and J genes are TRBV28 and TRBJ2-7; 9 bases align to TRBD2. This CDR3 has 16 amino acids. J gave up 5 bases and V 2 bases, and 10 bases lay outside the gene matches. Germline-derived CDR1 and CDR2 are MDHEN and SYDVKM. The full variable domain, in which reference TRBV28 and TRBJ2-7 provide the parts outside the CDR3, is DVKVTQSSRYLVKRTGEKVFLECVQDMDHENMFWYRQDPGLGLRLIYFSYDVKMKEKGDIPEGYSVSREKKERFSLILESASTNQTSMYLCASSLTSGGPVDEQYFGPGTRLTVT.

This chain joins TRBV4-3 and TRBJ2-7, with 8 positions matching TRBD2. Trimming took 2 bases from V and 0 from J; bases not matched to a gene: 6. This CDR3 is built from 16 residues. In germline, CDR1 is LGHNA, CDR2 YSLEER. CDR3 region: CASSQSPGGSSYEQYF. The CDR3 nucleotides read TGCGCCAGCAGCCAATCCCCGGGGGGGAGCTCCTACGAGCAGTACTTC.

This chain links TRBV11-2 with TRBJ2-7; D remains unclear. The CDR3 spans 13 residues. The V and J ends lost 3 bases and 3 bases respectively, with 9 bases between them. CDR1 is SGHAT, CDR2 FQNNGV, per germline. The DNA of the CDR3 is TGTGCCAGCAGCTTTGGGCCGAACTACGAGCAGTACTTC. This translates into CASSFGPNYEQYF.

The chain carries TRBV28 and TRBJ2-7; 8 bases are shared with TRBD1. Germline CDR1 reads MDHEN; CDR2 reads SYDVKM. The CDR3 loop spans 16 amino acids. The J segment lost 3 bases and the V segment lost 6 bases, leaving 13 bases of the junction unmatched. This chain's CDR3 is CASSSQSGQGYYEQYF. CDR3 in DNA: TGTGCCAGCAGCTCTCAGTCCGGACAGGGCTACTACGAGCAGTACTTC.

This chain connects TRBV23-1 to TRBJ2-1; 10 positions match TRBD2. TRBV23-1 belongs to the ORF category, with a function that is uncertain. J gave up 8 bases and V 4 bases, and 14 bases lay outside the gene matches. The CDR3 extends over 17 amino acids. DNA for the CDR3: TGCGCCAGCAGTCCTTCTCCTAGCGGGGGCCCCTCGGATGAGCAGTTCTTC. Translation: CASSPSPSGGPSDEQFF.

This clone was picked up a small number of times. The chain couples TRBV7-8 to TRBJ1-1; no clear D gene. V gave up 2 bases and J gave up 1 base, with 5 bases separating them. Germline CDR1 and CDR2: SGHVS and FQNEAQ. The CDR3 covers 13 residues. The CDR3 spells CASSLRQNTEAFF. In nucleotides, the CDR3 is TGTGCCAGCAGCTTACGACAGAACACTGAAGCTTTCTTT.

The genes are TRBV4-3 and TRBJ2-7, with D maybe TRBD1 (6 bases). This CDR3 spans 14 amino acids. Germline V gene data show CDR1 as LGHNA and CDR2 as YSLEER. The ends were cut back, 0 bases at V and 5 bases at J, with 11 bases in the middle. The CDR3 sequence is CASSQETEGDEQYF. CDR3 in DNA: TGCGCCAGCAGCCAAGAGACCGAGGGGGACGAGCAGTACTTC.

With regard to this clone: The same CDR3 can be traced to other DNA sequences in this sample. The chain joins TRBV10-1 to TRBJ2-1, with 9 bases that match TRBD2. The junction had 7 bases not matched to a gene; V was cut back by 3 bases and J by 7 bases. The CDR3 covers 15 residues. Germline CDR1 is WNHNN and CDR2 is SYGVQD (reference sequence). In DNA form, the CDR3 reads TGCGCCAGCAGTGATCGTGCGGGGGGGACGAATGAGCAGTTCTTC. It is translated as CASSDRAGGTNEQFF.

The chain combines TRBV5-1 with TRBJ2-3; D is possibly TRBD2 (6 bases). Germline V lookup: CDR1 SGHRS, CDR2 YFSETQ. This CDR3 is 14 amino acids long. V shed 0 bases and J shed 2 bases, with 7 bases lying between them. CDR3 nucleotide sequence: TGCGCCAGCAGCTTGGGGACTATCACAGATACGCAGTATTTT. Translated, it gives CASSLGTITDTQYF.

The genes are TRBV6-1 and TRBJ2-1, with TRBD2 matching over 7 bases. V lost 3 bases and J lost 7; bases outside the gene matches: 12. The CDR3 is 16 residues long. Germline CDR1 and CDR2: MNHNS and SASEGT. In nucleotides, the CDR3 is TGTGCCAGCAGTGACGTACTTCAGCGGGGCAGAAATGAGCAGTTCTTC. Translation: CASSDVLQRGRNEQFF.

The J gene is TRBJ2-3, the V gene TRBV28; D is possibly TRBD1 (6 bases). The germline V and J ends were trimmed by 5 bases and 6 bases, with 12 bases remaining between them. The germline V gene has CDR1 MDHEN and CDR2 SYDVKM. This CDR3 has 13 residues. For the CDR3, the DNA is TGTGCCAGCAGTCCGACAGGAACCGATACGCAGTATTTT. As protein: CASSPTGTDTQYF.